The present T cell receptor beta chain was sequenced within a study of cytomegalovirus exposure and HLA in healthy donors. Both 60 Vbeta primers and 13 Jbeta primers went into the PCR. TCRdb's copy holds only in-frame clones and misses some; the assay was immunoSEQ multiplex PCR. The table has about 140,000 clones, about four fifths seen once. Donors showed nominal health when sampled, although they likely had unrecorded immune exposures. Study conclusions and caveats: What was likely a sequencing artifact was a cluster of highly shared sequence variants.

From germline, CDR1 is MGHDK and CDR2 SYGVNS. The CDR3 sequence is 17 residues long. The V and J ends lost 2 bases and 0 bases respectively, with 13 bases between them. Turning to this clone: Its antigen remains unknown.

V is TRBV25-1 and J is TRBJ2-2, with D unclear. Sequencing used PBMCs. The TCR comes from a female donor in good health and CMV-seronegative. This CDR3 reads CASSEDPDISNTGELFF. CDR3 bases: TGTGCCAGCAGTGAAGATCCCGACATATCGAACACCGGGGAGCTGTTTTTT.